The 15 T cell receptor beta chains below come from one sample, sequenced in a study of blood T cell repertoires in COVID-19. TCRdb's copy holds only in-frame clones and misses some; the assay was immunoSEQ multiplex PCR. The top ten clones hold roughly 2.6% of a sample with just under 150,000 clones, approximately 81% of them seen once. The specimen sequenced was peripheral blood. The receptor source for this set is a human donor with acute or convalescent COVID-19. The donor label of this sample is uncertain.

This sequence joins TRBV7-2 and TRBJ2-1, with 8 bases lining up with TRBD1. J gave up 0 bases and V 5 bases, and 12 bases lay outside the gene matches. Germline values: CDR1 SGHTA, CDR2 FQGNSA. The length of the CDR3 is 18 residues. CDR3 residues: CASSKYTGGSPSYNEQFF. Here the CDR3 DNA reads TGTGCCAGCAGCAAATACACAGGGGGTTCACCCTCCTACAATGAGCAGTTCTTC.

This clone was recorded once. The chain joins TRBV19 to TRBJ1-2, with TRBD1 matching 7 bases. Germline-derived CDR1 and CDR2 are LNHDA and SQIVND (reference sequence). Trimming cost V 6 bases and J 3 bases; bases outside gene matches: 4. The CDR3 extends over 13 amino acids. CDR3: CASSHRGDYGYTF. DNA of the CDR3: TGTGCCAGTAGCCACAGGGGAGACTATGGCTACACCTTC. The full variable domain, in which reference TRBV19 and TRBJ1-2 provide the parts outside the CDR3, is DGGITQSPKYLFRKEGQNVTLSCEQNLNHDAMYWYRQDPGQGLRLIYYSQIVNDFQKGDIAEGYSVSREKKESFPLTVTSAQKNPTAFYLCASSHRGDYGYTFGSGTRLTVV.

The CDR3 protein is CASSLLGMGGQETQYF. DNA for the CDR3: TGTGCCAGCAGCTTATTGGGTATGGGGGGACAAGAGACCCAGTACTTC. The chain carries TRBV7-9 and TRBJ2-5; a possible D gene is TRBD2 (6 bases). The CDR3 contains 16 residues. V was cut by 2 bases and J by 2 bases, with 15 bases left in between. CDR1 and CDR2 (germline): SEHNR, FQNEAQ (reference sequence).

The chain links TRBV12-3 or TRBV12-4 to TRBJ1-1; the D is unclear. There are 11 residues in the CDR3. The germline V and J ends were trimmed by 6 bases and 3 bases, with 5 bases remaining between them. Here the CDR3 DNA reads TGTGCCAGCAGGGCGGACACTGAAGCTTTCTTT. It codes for CASRADTEAFF.

As DNA, the CDR3 is TGCAGCGCTCTGACAGGGACCGATGAAGCTTTCTTT. As protein: CSALTGTDEAFF. The chain is built from TRBV29-1 and TRBJ1-1, with TRBD1 identical over 7 bases. Germline CDR1 is SQVTM and CDR2 is ANQGSEA. Unmatched junction bases numbered 9, after V lost 7 bases and J lost 7 bases. The CDR3 sequence is 12 residues long.

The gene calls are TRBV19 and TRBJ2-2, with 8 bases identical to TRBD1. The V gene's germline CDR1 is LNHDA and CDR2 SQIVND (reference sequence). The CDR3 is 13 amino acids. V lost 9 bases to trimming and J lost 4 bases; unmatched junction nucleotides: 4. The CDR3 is CASRTGLTGELFF. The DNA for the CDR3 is TGTGCCAGCCGGACAGGGCTCACCGGGGAGCTGTTTTTT.

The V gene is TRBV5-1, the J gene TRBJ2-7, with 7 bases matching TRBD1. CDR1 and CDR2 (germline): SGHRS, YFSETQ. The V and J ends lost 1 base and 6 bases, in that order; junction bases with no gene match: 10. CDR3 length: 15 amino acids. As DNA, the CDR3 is TGCGCCAGCAGCTTGTATAGTGGCTCAGGGGGCGAGCAGTACTTC. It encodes CASSLYSGSGGEQYF.

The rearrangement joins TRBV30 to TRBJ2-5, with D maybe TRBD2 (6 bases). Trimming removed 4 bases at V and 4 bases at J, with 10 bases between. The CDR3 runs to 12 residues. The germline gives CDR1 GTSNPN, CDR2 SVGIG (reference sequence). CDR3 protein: CAWNGLRETQYF. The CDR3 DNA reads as TGTGCCTGGAACGGACTACGAGAGACCCAGTACTTC.

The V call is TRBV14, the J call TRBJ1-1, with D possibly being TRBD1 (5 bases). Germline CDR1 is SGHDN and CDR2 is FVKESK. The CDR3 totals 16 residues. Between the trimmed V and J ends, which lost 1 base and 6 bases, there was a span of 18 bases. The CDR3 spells CASSQVKTGRVAEAFF. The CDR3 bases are TGTGCCAGCAGCCAAGTCAAAACAGGCCGAGTGGCTGAAGCTTTCTTT.

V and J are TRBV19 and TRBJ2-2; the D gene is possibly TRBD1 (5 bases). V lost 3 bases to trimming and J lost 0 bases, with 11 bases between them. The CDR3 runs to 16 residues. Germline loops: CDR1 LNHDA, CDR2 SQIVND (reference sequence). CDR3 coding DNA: TGTGCCAGTAGTATCGAGACAGCTACGAACACCGGGGAGCTGTTTTTT. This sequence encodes CASSIETATNTGELFF.

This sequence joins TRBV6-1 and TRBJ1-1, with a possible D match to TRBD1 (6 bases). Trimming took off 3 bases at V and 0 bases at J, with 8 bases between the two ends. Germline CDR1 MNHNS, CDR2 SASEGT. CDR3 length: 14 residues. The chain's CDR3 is CASSEQGMNTEAFF. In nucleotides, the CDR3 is TGTGCCAGCAGTGAGCAGGGGATGAACACTGAAGCTTTCTTT.

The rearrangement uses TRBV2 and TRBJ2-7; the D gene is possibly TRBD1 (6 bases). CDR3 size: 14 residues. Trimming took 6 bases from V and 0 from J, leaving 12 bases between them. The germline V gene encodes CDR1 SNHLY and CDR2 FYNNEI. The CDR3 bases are TGTGCCAGCAGGTATAGACAGGACTCCTACGAGCAGTACTTC. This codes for CASRYRQDSYEQYF.

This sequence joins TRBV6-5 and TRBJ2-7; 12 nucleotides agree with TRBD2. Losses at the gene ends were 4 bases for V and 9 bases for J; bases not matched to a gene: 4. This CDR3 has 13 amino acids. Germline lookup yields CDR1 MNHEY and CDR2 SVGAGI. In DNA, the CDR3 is TGTGCCAGCAGTTCCCTAGCGGGAGGGTGGCAGTACGTC. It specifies CASSSLAGGWQYV.

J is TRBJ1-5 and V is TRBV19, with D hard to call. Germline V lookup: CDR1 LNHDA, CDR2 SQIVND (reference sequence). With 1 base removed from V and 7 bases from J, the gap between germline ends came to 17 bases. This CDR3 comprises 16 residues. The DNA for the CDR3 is TGTGCCAGTAGTATAGTGAGTGGAGGGAATGGACAGCCCCAGCATTTT. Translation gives CASSIVSGGNGQPQHF.

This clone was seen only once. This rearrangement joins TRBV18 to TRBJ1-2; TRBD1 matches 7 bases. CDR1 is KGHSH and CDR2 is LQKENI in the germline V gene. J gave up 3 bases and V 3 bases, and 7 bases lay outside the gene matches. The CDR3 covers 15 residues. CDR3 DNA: TGTGCCAGCTCACCCGGGACAGATCAAGACTATGGCTACACCTTC. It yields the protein CASSPGTDQDYGYTF.